These 22 T cell receptor beta chains were sequenced from one sample in a study of PD-1 blockade in classical Hodgkin lymphoma. Every one of the patients relapsed after autologous stem cell transplantation (brentuximab vedotin exposure was variable). Data came from immunoSEQ multiplex PCR; TCRdb stores just in-frame clones and leaves some out. The table includes about 23,000 clones, about two thirds detected once. The source was peripheral blood mononuclear cells (PBMCs), collected at baseline. The receptor set was obtained from a human donor with classical Hodgkin lymphoma.

This clone came up many times. This rearrangement joins TRBV7-9 to TRBJ2-5; D is unresolved. V lost 1 base to trimming and J lost 5 bases, with 8 bases between them. CDR3 length: 13 residues. CDR1 and CDR2 (germline): SEHNR, FQNEAQ (reference sequence). The CDR3 spells CASSLDLLETQYF. CDR3 DNA sequence: TGTGCCAGCAGCTTAGATCTCCTCGAGACCCAGTACTTC.

This clone was picked up a small number of times. The rearrangement joins TRBV19 to TRBJ1-1, with D possibly being TRBD1 (6 bases). Germline loops: CDR1 LNHDA, CDR2 SQIVND (reference sequence). V gave up 6 bases and J gave up 3 bases, with 11 bases separating them. CDR3 length equals 13 residues. CDR3 sequence: CASSWQGHTEAFF. The CDR3, as DNA: TGTGCCAGTAGCTGGCAGGGGCACACTGAAGCTTTCTTT.

The chain couples TRBV7-8 to TRBJ2-7; either TRBD1 or TRBD2 may supply D (5 bases each). CDR3 length equals 13 residues. V was pared by 8 bases and J by 9 bases, with 20 bases between. The germline gives CDR1 SGHVS, CDR2 FQNEAQ. CDR3 protein: CASGPPRDVWQYF. In DNA, the CDR3 is TGTGCCAGCGGCCCCCCCCGGGACGTCTGGCAGTACTTC.

The chain couples TRBV7-2 to TRBJ1-1; D unresolved. CDR3 length equals 14 residues. Germline CDR1 reads SGHTA; CDR2 reads FQGNSA. Trimming removed 3 bases from V and 1 base from J, with 9 bases in between. This chain's CDR3 is CASSFSGKNTEAFF. The CDR3 DNA sequence: TGTGCCAGCAGCTTCTCAGGAAAGAACACTGAAGCTTTCTTT.

Concerning this clone: The sample carries other DNA sequences with the same CDR3. The rearrangement links TRBV6-5 to TRBJ1-6; D ambiguous. The CDR3 runs to 14 residues. Deletions cut 6 bases from V and 10 bases from J, with 16 bases between. CDR1 and CDR2 (germline): MNHEY, SVGAGI. CDR3 amino acids: CASRRTVEASPLHF. CDR3 sequence (DNA): TGTGCCAGCAGACGAACAGTAGAAGCCTCACCCCTCCACTTT.

The table lists this clone with a few counts. The rearrangement joins TRBV30 to TRBJ2-5; the D gene is possibly TRBD1 (6 bases). In germline, CDR1 is GTSNPN, CDR2 SVGIG (reference sequence). The CDR3 consists of 13 residues. Trimming took 4 bases from V and 2 from J, leaving 11 bases between them. The CDR3 DNA is TGTGCCTGGAAGGTCCAGGGGCAAGAGACCCAGTACTTC. Translated, it gives CAWKVQGQETQYF.

The rearrangement links TRBV6-5 to TRBJ1-5; 9 bases agree with TRBD1. Per the germline V gene, CDR1 is MNHEY and CDR2 is SVGAGI. With 7 bases clipped from V and 7 bases from J, the junction kept 5 bases outside the gene matches. This CDR3 has 13 residues. This chain's CDR3 is CASKGTGNQPQHF. The CDR3 coding sequence is TGTGCCAGCAAAGGGACAGGGAACCAGCCCCAGCATTTT.

This chain uses TRBV19 with TRBJ2-1; 11 bases are shared with TRBD2. The V gene end was trimmed by 5 bases and the J gene end by 6 bases; junction bases not matched to a gene: 9. CDR1 and CDR2 (germline): LNHDA, SQIVND (reference sequence). The CDR3 extends over 16 amino acids. CDR3 sequence reads: CASSARTSGSRNEQFF. The CDR3 bases are TGTGCCAGTAGTGCCAGAACTAGCGGGAGTCGCAATGAGCAGTTCTTC. Looking up the rest from reference TRBV19 and TRBJ2-1 gives the full variable domain: DGGITQSPKYLFRKEGQNVTLSCEQNLNHDAMYWYRQDPGQGLRLIYYSQIVNDFQKGDIAEGYSVSREKKESFPLTVTSAQKNPTAFYLCASSARTSGSRNEQFFGPGTRLTVL.

This clone was seen a handful of times. CDR3 residues: CASSPRDILAYEQYV. The CDR3 nucleotides read TGTGCCAGCAGCCCCCGGGACATTTTAGCCTACGAGCAGTACGTC. The chain couples TRBV28 to TRBJ2-7, with a weak D call TRBD1 (6 bases). This CDR3 region has 15 residues. Germline V lookup: CDR1 MDHEN, CDR2 SYDVKM. V shed 6 bases and J shed 2 bases, with 17 bases lying between them.

The chain links TRBV9 to TRBJ2-3, with 10 positions matching TRBD2. The CDR3 sequence is 14 residues long. J was trimmed by 10 bases and V by 4 bases; bases with no gene match: 9. Germline values: CDR1 SGDLS, CDR2 YYNGEE. The CDR3 spells CASSPGTSAVSQYF. The CDR3 nucleotides read TGTGCCAGCAGCCCGGGGACTAGCGCTGTGTCGCAGTATTTT.

The chain carries TRBV6-5 and TRBJ1-3; tentatively, D is TRBD1 (6 bases). Trimming took off 3 bases at V and 4 bases at J, with 10 bases between the two ends. This CDR3 has 14 residues. Per germline, CDR1 MNHEY and CDR2 SVGAGI. The CDR3 here is CASSYQDRGNTIYF. Written as DNA, the CDR3 is TGTGCCAGCAGTTATCAGGACAGAGGAAACACCATATATTTT.

The J gene is TRBJ1-2, the V gene TRBV25-1; D may be TRBD1 (6 bases). The V gene lost 4 bases and the J gene lost 7 bases, with 16 bases spanning the gap. CDR3 length: 14 residues. In germline, CDR1 is MGHDK, CDR2 SYGVNS. CDR3 residues: CASSVLTGAGGYTF. The CDR3 nucleotides read TGTGCCAGCAGTGTGTTAACGGGGGCCGGTGGCTACACCTTC.

The chain uses TRBV28 and TRBJ2-1; 8 bases align to TRBD2. The CDR3 runs to 12 residues. CDR1 and CDR2 (germline): MDHEN, SYDVKM. V trimming: 3 bases; J trimming: 15 bases; junction bases outside the gene matches: 7. The CDR3, as DNA: TGTGCCAGCAGTTTTGTCGGACTAGCTCGGTTCTTC. It codes for CASSFVGLARFF.

V usage is TRBV6-6 and J usage is TRBJ1-1; 7 positions agree with TRBD1. The length of the CDR3 is 12 residues. With V trimmed by 6 bases and J by 11 bases, 9 bases remained unmatched. CDR1 and CDR2 from the germline V gene are MNHNY and SVGAGI (reference sequence). CDR3 nucleotides: TGTGCCAGCAGAGACTCGGACAGGCTGGCTTTCTTT. It yields the protein CASRDSDRLAFF.

This rearrangement joins TRBV4-2 to TRBJ2-5; possible D gene TRBD2, 5 bases. CDR1 and CDR2 from the germline V gene are LGHNA and YNFKEQ. The CDR3 runs to 14 residues. Trimming cost V 4 bases and J 7 bases, with 16 bases left between them. The CDR3 DNA follows: TGTGCCAGCAGCCTTCGGGGAGAAAGAGGGACCCAGTACTTC. This encodes CASSLRGERGTQYF.

The chain employs TRBV19 and TRBJ2-2, with D possibly called TRBD1 or TRBD2 (6 bases each). Between the trimmed V and J ends, which lost 2 bases and 2 bases, there was a span of 15 bases. The CDR3 consists of 17 residues. Germline CDR1 is LNHDA and CDR2 is SQIVND (reference sequence). CDR3 nucleotides: TGTGCCAGTAGTATAAGGGCGGGACATTTAAACACCGGGGAGCTGTTTTTT. It specifies CASSIRAGHLNTGELFF.

By frequency in the sample, this clone is medium-sized. The rearrangement uses TRBV19 and TRBJ1-2, with D possibly TRBD1 on 5 matching bases. Trimming stripped 2 bases from V and 8 bases from J, with 12 bases between. Looked up from germline, CDR1 is LNHDA and CDR2 is SQIVND (reference sequence). There are 13 residues in the CDR3. In DNA form, the CDR3 reads TGTGCCAGTAGTATATTGGGGGGTTACGGCTACACCTTC. It specifies CASSILGGYGYTF.

The rearrangement links TRBV28 to TRBJ2-3; 7 positions match TRBD1. Germline lookup yields CDR1 MDHEN and CDR2 SYDVKM. The CDR3 loop spans 15 amino acids. V dropped 3 bases and J dropped 3; count of bases not matched to a gene: 6. CDR3 loop: CASSFEGAGTDTQYF. CDR3 DNA: TGTGCCAGCAGTTTTGAGGGGGCGGGTACAGATACGCAGTATTTT. Filled out from reference TRBV28 and TRBJ2-3, the complete variable domain reads DVKVTQSSRYLVKRTGEKVFLECVQDMDHENMFWYRQDPGLGLRLIYFSYDVKMKEKGDIPEGYSVSREKKERFSLILESASTNQTSMYLCASSFEGAGTDTQYFGPGTRLTVL.

This clone was seen a few times. The chain joins TRBV6-5 to TRBJ1-2; D might be TRBD1 (5 bases). Germline CDR1 reads MNHEY; CDR2 reads SVGAGI. Trimming cost V 6 bases and J 5 bases, with 13 bases left between them. The CDR3 length is 13 residues. For the CDR3, the DNA is TGTGCCAGCAGCCAAGACAGAATTTATGGCTACACCTTC. This sequence encodes CASSQDRIYGYTF.

In the case of this clone: Other DNA sequences in the same sample also yield this CDR3. The rearrangement uses TRBV19 and TRBJ1-3; D not certain. The CDR3 consists of 12 residues. Deletions cut 5 bases from V and 1 base from J, with 3 bases between. Germline V gives CDR1 LNHDA, CDR2 SQIVND (reference sequence). CDR3 DNA sequence: TGTGCCAGTAGTTTTTCTGGAAACACCATATATTTT. Residues: CASSFSGNTIYF.

The rearrangement uses TRBV11-2 and TRBJ2-7; 7 bases are a match to TRBD2. Germline trimming cut 5 bases from V and 7 bases from J; bases unmatched to any gene: 8. This CDR3 spans 13 amino acids. CDR1 is SGHAT, CDR2 FQNNGV, per germline. Here the CDR3 DNA reads TGTGCCAGCAGCCCGCCGGGAGCGGGGGAGCAGTACTTC. Protein product: CASSPPGAGEQYF.

V usage is TRBV7-2 and J usage is TRBJ2-1; 7 nucleotides line up with TRBD1. The CDR3 runs 12 residues. J lost 9 bases, V lost 5 bases, and 4 bases had no gene match. From germline, CDR1 is SGHTA and CDR2 FQGNSA. The CDR3 DNA reads TGTGCCAGCAGCCTACAGGGGACTGAGCAGTTCTTC. Protein: CASSLQGTEQFF.